These 12 T cell receptor beta chains were all obtained from the same sample, sequenced in a study of PD-L1 blockade in urothelial cancer. TCRdb's copy holds only in-frame clones and misses some; the assay was immunoSEQ multiplex PCR. The table records around 100,000 clones, roughly 88% of them present only once. Source: PBMCs, taken around atezolizumab (anti-PD-L1) treatment. The receptor source for this set is a man aged 50 or older with urothelial cancer.

The rearrangement links TRBV29-1 to TRBJ2-7, with 9 bases that match TRBD1. Losses at the gene ends were 6 bases for V and 6 bases for J; bases not matched to a gene: 6. Germline values: CDR1 SQVTM, CDR2 ANQGSEA. CDR3 length: 12 residues. CDR3 sequence reads: CSVVGQGGEQYF. CDR3 coding DNA: TGCAGCGTCGTGGGACAGGGCGGCGAGCAGTACTTC.

DNA of the CDR3: TGTGCCAGCAGCCATTCTAGCGGGAGGACAGATACGCAGTATTTT. Protein product: CASSHSSGRTDTQYF. The rearrangement links TRBV7-8 to TRBJ2-3, with TRBD2 matching over 11 bases. In germline, CDR1 is SGHVS, CDR2 FQNEAQ. Trimming took 5 bases from V and 3 from J; bases not matched to a gene: 4. CDR3 length equals 15 residues. Together with reference TRBV7-8 and TRBJ2-3, the CDR3 gives the full variable domain: GAGVSQSPRYKVAKRGQDVALRCDPISGHVSLFWYQQALGQGPEFLTYFQNEAQLDKSGLPSDRFFAERPEGSVSTLKIQRTQQEDSAVYLCASSHSSGRTDTQYFGPGTRLTVL.

Regarding this clone: This same CDR3 is encoded by further DNA sequences in the sample. The chain carries TRBV5-1 and TRBJ1-5, with D perhaps TRBD1 (5 bases). Trimming shortened V by 2 bases and J by 6 bases, and 9 bases separated the two germline ends. The CDR3 covers 13 residues. The V gene's germline CDR1 is SGHRS and CDR2 YFSETQ. The CDR3 region is CASSFGQGQPQHF. The CDR3 DNA reads TGCGCCAGCAGCTTTGGCCAGGGTCAGCCCCAGCATTTT.

This clone was seen more than once but under ten times. J is TRBJ2-2 and V is TRBV6-1; TRBD2 matches 8 bases. Germline CDR1 reads MNHNS; CDR2 reads SASEGT. With 2 bases clipped from V and 6 bases from J, the junction kept 5 bases outside the gene matches. The CDR3 loop spans 15 amino acids. The CDR3 region is CASSERTSFPGELFF. The CDR3 region has the DNA TGTGCCAGCAGTGAACGGACTAGCTTTCCCGGGGAGCTGTTTTTT.

The J gene is TRBJ2-1, the V gene TRBV5-5; D is uncertain. CDR1 and CDR2 (germline): SGHKS, YYEKEE (reference sequence). The CDR3 consists of 12 residues. V lost 2 bases and J 9 bases, leaving 9 bases between the germline ends. CDR3 amino acids: CASSFLGVEQFF. The CDR3 coding sequence is TGTGCCAGCAGCTTTCTAGGAGTTGAGCAGTTCTTC.

The rearrangement uses TRBV9 and TRBJ2-1; a weak D match, TRBD1 (5 bases). The length of the CDR3 is 15 residues. With 0 bases removed from V and 3 bases from J, the gap between germline ends came to 10 bases. In germline, CDR1 is SGDLS, CDR2 YYNGEE. The CDR3, as DNA: TGTGCCAGCAGCGTAGGGCAGGGATTCTACAATGAGCAGTTCTTC. Amino acid sequence: CASSVGQGFYNEQFF.

V gene TRBV30 combines with J gene TRBJ1-5; D is perhaps TRBD1 (6 bases). Germline lookup yields CDR1 GTSNPN and CDR2 SVGIG (reference sequence). The CDR3 is 13 residues long. Trimming took off 0 bases at V and 4 bases at J, with 7 bases between the two ends. CDR3 DNA sequence: TGTGCCTGGAGTGTGAGGGGGAATCAGCCCCAGCATTTT. Translation: CAWSVRGNQPQHF.

This chain connects TRBV30 to TRBJ2-1, with 7 positions matching TRBD2. Germline V gives CDR1 GTSNPN, CDR2 SVGIG (reference sequence). V was pared by 2 bases and J by 4 bases, with 5 bases of the junction left unmatched. This CDR3 region has 14 residues. CDR3 loop: CAWSQTSAYNEQFF. CDR3 coding DNA: TGTGCCTGGAGTCAAACTAGCGCGTACAATGAGCAGTTCTTC.

The chain is built from TRBV5-6 and TRBJ2-1; TRBD2 aligns across 9 bases. This CDR3 spans 18 amino acids. V was clipped by 3 bases and J by 8 bases; unmatched bases: 18. In germline, CDR1 is SGHDT, CDR2 YYEEEE. CDR3 in DNA: TGTGCCAGCAGCTCCCCAGAGGAGGCGGGACTAGCTGTCTATGAGCAGTTCTTC. Translation: CASSSPEEAGLAVYEQFF.

The chain recombines TRBV30 with TRBJ1-1, with 8 bases fitting TRBD1. The junction had 10 bases not matched to a gene; V was cut back by 2 bases and J by 5 bases. The length of the CDR3 is 15 residues. The germline CDR1 and CDR2 sequences are GTSNPN and SVGIG (reference sequence). CDR3 sequence reads: CAWSPSDRVGTEAFF. The DNA for the CDR3 is TGTGCCTGGAGTCCTTCGGACAGGGTGGGGACTGAAGCTTTCTTT.

The chain couples TRBV7-9 to TRBJ1-2, with no clear D. This CDR3 region has 12 residues. Trimming stripped 1 base from V and 8 bases from J, with 8 bases between. Germline V gene data show CDR1 as SEHNR and CDR2 as FQNEAQ (reference sequence). The CDR3 coding sequence is TGTGCCAGCAGCTTAGGCCAGGCGGGCTACACCTTC. Translating gives CASSLGQAGYTF.

The chain is built from TRBV30 and TRBJ2-4; 11 bases align to TRBD2. Looked up from germline, CDR1 is GTSNPN and CDR2 is SVGIG (reference sequence). The CDR3 runs 14 residues. The J segment lost 8 bases and the V segment lost 5 bases, leaving 8 bases of the junction unmatched. The CDR3 DNA sequence: TGTGCCTGGGATACTAGCGGGGGAGGTTACATTCAGTACTTC. This encodes CAWDTSGGGYIQYF.